The rows below give T cell receptor beta chains drawn from one sample of a study of blood T cell repertoires in COVID-19. Profiled with immunoSEQ multiplex PCR; TCRdb holds only in-frame clones, not every one. Of about 260,000 clones detected, about 88% appear once; the ten largest clones hold approximately 4.3%. The sample was PBMCs or T cells enriched from blood (not recorded which). Source of these receptors: a man aged 25-45 years with acute COVID-19. The CDR3 runs from the conserved cysteine through the conserved F or W.

j_call v_call cdr3_aa
TRBJ2-5 TRBV9 CASSPSEGAFETQYF
TRBJ2-1 TRBV6-2/TRBV6-3 CASSYSSGLAGEPTYNEQFF
TRBJ2-2 TRBV7-6 CASSSLAGVNTGELFF
TRBJ1-1 TRBV14 CASSQVRGGTEAFF
TRBJ1-6 TRBV19 CASEPGQATSPLHF
TRBJ1-1 TRBV11-2 CASSPFRGQVNTEAFF
TRBJ1-1 TRBV19 CASSIESGPRAFF
TRBJ1-5 TRBV18 CASSPLQVGQPQHF
TRBJ1-2 TRBV28 CASSLLYGYTF
TRBJ1-4 TRBV4-3 CASSAGTGGSLFF
TRBJ1-2 TRBV6-5 CASSSPGQLYGYTF
TRBJ1-3 TRBV18 CASSPPDRRSSGNTIYF
TRBJ2-3 TRBV7-9 CASSSSGVADTQYF
TRBJ1-6 TRBV4-1 CASSQEGGLGSPLHF
TRBJ2-1 TRBV20-1 CSAGQGNEQFF
TRBJ1-4 TRBV28 CASSWGGLREKLFF
TRBJ2-5 TRBV11-1 CASSRGIAEETQYF
TRBJ1-1 TRBV4-1 CASSQGERGTEAFF
TRBJ1-4 TRBV6-1 CASSEYRDRGGEKLFF
TRBJ1-1 TRBV7-9 CASSFPGTGNTEAFF
TRBJ1-6 TRBV5-8 CASSIIRGSSYNSPLHF
TRBJ2-5 TRBV2 CASWDSDYQETQYF
TRBJ2-2 TRBV6-5 CASEGDTGELFF
TRBJ2-1 TRBV6-5 CASSYGTSGYNEQFF
TRBJ1-2 TRBV11-2 CASSQLTGYGYTF
TRBJ1-5 TRBV6-5 CASRRDSPNQPQHF
TRBJ1-2 TRBV25-1 CASSEQINYGYTF
TRBJ2-1 TRBV5-1 CASSYLPPSGRSYNEQFF
TRBJ2-3 TRBV12-5 CASGQGFTDTQYF
TRBJ2-1 TRBV28 CASSTLSEQFF
TRBJ2-2 TRBV29-1 CSVSWTGRTGELFF
TRBJ1-1 TRBV2 CASNEGAGGFGEAFF